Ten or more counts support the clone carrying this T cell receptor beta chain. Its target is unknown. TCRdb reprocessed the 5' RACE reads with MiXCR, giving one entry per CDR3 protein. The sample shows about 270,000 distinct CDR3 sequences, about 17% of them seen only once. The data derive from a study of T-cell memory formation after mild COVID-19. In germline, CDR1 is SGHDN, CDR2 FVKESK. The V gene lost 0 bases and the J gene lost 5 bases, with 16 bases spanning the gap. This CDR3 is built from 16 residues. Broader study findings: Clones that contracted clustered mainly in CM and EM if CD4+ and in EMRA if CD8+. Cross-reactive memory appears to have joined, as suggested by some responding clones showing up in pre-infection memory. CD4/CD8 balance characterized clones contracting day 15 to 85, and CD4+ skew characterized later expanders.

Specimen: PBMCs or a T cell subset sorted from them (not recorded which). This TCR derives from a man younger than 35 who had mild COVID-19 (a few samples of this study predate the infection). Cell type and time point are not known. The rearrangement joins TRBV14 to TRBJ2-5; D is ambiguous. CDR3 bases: TGTGCCAGCAGCCAAGATAGCATCTACCTGAAGGAGACCCAGTACTTC. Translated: CASSQDSIYLKETQYF.